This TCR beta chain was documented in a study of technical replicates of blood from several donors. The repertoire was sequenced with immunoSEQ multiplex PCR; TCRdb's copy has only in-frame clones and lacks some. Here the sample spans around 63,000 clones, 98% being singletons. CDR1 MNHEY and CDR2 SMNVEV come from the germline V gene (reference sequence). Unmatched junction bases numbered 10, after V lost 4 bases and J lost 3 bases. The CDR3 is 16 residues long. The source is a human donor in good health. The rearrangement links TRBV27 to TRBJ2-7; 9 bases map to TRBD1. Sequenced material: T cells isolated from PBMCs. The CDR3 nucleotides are TGTGCCAGCAGTTCTCAAGGAGGGACAGGGCTCTACGAGCAGTACTTC. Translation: CASSSQGGTGLYEQYF.